This record concerns one T cell receptor (beta chain) sequence. J was trimmed by 7 bases and V by 6 bases; bases with no gene match: 7. The CDR3 spans 13 residues. Per germline, CDR1 MNHNS and CDR2 SASEGT. The source of the sample is a study of cytomegalovirus exposure and HLA in healthy donors. It was with 60 Vbeta and 13 Jbeta primers that the PCR ran. Clones were read by immunoSEQ multiplex PCR, and TCRdb kept only the in-frame ones, dropping some. The repertoire holds 130,000 to 150,000 clones, with roughly 80% as singletons. The gene calls are TRBV6-1 and TRBJ1-1, with 8 bases fitting TRBD1. Specimen: PBMCs. This TCR came from a woman aged 50 to 60 in good health and CMV-seronegative. CDR3 DNA sequence: TGTGCCAGCAGAGGACAGGGAGGAGGTGAAGCTTTCTTT. Its translation: CASRGQGGGEAFF.